This TCR beta chain was captured in a study of blood T cell repertoires in COVID-19. Study-wide background: In each case, the material was cDNA or gDNA derived from T cells, B-cell-depleted T cells, or PBMCs.

In the study's own analysis: Amplification with reference gene primers provided the estimates of nucleated cell counts. Produced via immunoSEQ multiplex PCR; TCRdb's table is partial and in-frame only. V and J calls and clone size come straight from that table; D and trimming were deduced from the DNA. The table has 40,000 or so clones, roughly 85% seen once. This receptor was obtained from a man between 60 and 75 years old with active COVID-19. The material sequenced was peripheral blood.

The CDR3 is CASSPEGGRRGGETQYF. CDR3 nucleotide sequence: TGTGCCAGCAGCCCCGAAGGAGGGCGTAGGGGGGGAGAGACCCAGTACTTC. This chain joins TRBV5-4 and TRBJ2-5, with TRBD2 as a possible D gene (7 bases). Germline V CDR1 and CDR2: SGHNT, YYREEE (reference sequence). This CDR3 contains 17 residues. Trimming removed 4 bases at V and 4 bases at J, with 23 bases between.